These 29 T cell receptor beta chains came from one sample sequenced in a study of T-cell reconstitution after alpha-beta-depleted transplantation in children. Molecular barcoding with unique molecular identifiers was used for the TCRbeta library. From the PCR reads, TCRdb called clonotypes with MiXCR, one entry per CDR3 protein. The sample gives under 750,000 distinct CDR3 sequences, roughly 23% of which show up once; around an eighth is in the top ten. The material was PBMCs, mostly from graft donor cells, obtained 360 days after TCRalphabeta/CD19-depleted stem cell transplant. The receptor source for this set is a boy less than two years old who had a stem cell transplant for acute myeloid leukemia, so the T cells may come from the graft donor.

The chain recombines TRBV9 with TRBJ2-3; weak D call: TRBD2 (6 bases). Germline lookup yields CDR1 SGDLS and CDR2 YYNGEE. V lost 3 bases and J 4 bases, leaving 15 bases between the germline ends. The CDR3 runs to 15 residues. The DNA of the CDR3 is TGTGCCAGCAGCGCCAGACCGACTAGTGCAGATACGCAGTATTTT. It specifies CASSARPTSADTQYF.

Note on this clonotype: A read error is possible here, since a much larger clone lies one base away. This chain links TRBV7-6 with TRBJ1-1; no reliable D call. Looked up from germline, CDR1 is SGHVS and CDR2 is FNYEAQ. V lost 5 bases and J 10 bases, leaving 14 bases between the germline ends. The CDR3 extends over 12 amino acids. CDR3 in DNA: TGTGCCAGCAGCCTCGGTAACCCGGGAGCTTTCTTT. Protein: CASSLGNPGAFF.

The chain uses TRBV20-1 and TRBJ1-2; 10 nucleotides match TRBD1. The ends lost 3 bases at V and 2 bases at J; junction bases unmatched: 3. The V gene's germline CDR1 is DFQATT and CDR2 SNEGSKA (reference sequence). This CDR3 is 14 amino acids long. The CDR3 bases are TGCAGTGCTAGGCCGGGACAGGGGAACTATGGCTACACCTTC. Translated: CSARPGQGNYGYTF.

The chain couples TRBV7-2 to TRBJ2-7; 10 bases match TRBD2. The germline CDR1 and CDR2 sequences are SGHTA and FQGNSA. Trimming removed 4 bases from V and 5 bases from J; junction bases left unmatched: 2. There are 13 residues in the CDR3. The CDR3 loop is CASSSSGGHEQYV. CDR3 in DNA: TGTGCCAGCAGCTCTAGCGGGGGCCACGAGCAGTACGTC.

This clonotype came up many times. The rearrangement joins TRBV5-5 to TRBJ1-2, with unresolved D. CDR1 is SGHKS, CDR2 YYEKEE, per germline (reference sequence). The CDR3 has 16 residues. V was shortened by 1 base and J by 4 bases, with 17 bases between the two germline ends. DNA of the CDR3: TGTGCCAGCAGCTTGCACGGTGCACTAGAAGCCTATGGCTACACCTTC. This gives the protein CASSLHGALEAYGYTF.

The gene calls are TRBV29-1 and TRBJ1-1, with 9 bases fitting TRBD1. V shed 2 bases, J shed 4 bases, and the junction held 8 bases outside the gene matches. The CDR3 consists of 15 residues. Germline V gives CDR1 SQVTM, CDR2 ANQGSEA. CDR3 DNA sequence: TGCAGCGTTGAACCACTTTCGGACAGGGGCACTGAAGCTTTCTTT. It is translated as CSVEPLSDRGTEAFF.

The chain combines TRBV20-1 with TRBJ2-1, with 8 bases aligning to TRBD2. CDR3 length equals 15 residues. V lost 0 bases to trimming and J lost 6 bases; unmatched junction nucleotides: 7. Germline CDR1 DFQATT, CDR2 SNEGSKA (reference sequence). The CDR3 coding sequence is TGCAGTGCTAGAGATTCGGGGGGGGTCCCCAATGAGCAGTTCTTC. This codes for CSARDSGGVPNEQFF.

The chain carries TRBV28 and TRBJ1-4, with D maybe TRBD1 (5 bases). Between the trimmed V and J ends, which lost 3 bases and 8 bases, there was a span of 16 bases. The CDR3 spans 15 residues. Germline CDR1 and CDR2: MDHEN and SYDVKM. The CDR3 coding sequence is TGTGCCAGCAGTTTGGCGGGCGGGGGGTACGAAAAACTGTTTTTT. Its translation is CASSLAGGGYEKLFF.

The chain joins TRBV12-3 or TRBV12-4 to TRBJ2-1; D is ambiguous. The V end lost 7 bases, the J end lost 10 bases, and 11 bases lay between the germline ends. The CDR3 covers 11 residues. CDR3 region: CASIFTREQFF. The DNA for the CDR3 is TGTGCCAGCATTTTTACAAGAGAGCAGTTCTTC.

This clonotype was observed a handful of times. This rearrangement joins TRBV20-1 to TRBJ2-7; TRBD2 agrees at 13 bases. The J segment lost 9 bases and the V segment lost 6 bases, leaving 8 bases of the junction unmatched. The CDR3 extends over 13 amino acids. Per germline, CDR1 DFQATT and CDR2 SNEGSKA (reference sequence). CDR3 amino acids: CSASLAGGPGQYV. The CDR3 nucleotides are TGCAGTGCCTCACTAGCGGGGGGGCCCGGGCAGTACGTC.

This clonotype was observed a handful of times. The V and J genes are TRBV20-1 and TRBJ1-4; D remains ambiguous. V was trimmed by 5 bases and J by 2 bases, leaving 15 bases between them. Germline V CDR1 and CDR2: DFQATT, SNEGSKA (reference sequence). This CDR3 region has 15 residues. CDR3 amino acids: CSAGSLGSTNEKLFF. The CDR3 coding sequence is TGCAGTGCTGGTTCGCTAGGGTCCACTAATGAAAAACTGTTTTTT.

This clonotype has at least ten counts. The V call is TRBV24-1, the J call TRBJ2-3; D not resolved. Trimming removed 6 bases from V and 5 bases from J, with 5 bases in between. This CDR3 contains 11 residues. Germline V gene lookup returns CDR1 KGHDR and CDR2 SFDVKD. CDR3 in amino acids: CATSRLDTQYF. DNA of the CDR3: TGTGCCACCAGTAGGTTAGATACGCAGTATTTT.

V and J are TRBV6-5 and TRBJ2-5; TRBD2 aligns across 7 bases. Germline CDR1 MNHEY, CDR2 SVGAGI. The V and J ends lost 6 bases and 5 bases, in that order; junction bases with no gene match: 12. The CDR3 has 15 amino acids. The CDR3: CASSRGGAGSETQYF. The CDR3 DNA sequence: TGTGCCAGCAGCCGGGGCGGAGCGGGGTCGGAGACCCAGTACTTC.

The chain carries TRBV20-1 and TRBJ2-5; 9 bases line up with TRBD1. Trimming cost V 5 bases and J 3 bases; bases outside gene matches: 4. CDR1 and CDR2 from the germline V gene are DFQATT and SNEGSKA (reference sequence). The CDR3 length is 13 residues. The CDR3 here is CSAPTGGKETQYF. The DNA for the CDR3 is TGCAGTGCTCCGACAGGGGGGAAAGAGACCCAGTACTTC.

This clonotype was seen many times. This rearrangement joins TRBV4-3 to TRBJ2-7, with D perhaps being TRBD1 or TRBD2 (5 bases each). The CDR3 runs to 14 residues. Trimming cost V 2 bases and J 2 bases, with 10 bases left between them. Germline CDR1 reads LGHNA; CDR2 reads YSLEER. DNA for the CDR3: TGCGCCAGCAGCCAATGGGACGGCGCCTACGAGCAGTACTTC. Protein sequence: CASSQWDGAYEQYF.

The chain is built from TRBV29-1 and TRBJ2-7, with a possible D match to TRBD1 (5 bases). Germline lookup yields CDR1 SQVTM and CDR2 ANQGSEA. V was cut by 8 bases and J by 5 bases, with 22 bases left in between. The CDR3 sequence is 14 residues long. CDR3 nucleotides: TGCAGCCTTACCGCCTTTATCCAGGGAAACGAGCAGTACGTC. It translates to CSLTAFIQGNEQYV.

CDR3: CASNGYNEQFF. The CDR3 nucleotides read TGTGCCAGCAACGGGTACAATGAGCAGTTCTTC. V is TRBV2 and J is TRBJ2-1; no definite D call. Looked up from germline, CDR1 is SNHLY and CDR2 is FYNNEI. Trimming left V 7 bases short and J 4 bases short, with 5 bases between. There are 11 residues in the CDR3.

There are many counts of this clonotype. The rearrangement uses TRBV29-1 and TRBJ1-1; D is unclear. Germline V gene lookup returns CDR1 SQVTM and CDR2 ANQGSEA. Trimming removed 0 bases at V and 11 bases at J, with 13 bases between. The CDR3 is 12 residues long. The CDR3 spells CSVEDLTAKAFF. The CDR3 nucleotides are TGCAGCGTTGAAGATCTCACAGCTAAGGCTTTCTTT. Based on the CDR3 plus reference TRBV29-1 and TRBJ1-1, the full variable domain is SAVISQKPSRDICQRGTSLTIQCQVDSQVTMMFWYRQQPGQSLTLIATANQGSEATYESGFVIDKFPISRPNLTFSTLTVSNMSPEDSSIYLCSVEDLTAKAFFGQGTRLTVV.

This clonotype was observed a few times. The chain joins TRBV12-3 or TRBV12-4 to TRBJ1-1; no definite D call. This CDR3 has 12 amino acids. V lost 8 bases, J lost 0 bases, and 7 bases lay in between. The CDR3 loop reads CASSGVNTEAFF. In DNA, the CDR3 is TGTGCCAGCTCAGGAGTGAACACTGAAGCTTTCTTT.

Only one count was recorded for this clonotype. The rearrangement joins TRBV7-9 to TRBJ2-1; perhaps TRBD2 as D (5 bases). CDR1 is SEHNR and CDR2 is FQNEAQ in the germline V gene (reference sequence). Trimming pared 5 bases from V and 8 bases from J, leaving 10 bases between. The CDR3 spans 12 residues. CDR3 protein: CASSDYSYEQFF. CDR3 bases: TGTGCCAGCAGCGACTACTCCTATGAGCAGTTCTTC.

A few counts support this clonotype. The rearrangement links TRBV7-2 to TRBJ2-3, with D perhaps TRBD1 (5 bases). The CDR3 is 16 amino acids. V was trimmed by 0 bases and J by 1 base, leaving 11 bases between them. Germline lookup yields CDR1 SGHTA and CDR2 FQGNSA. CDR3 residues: CASSLAQGEGTDTQYF. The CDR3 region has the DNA TGTGCCAGCAGCTTAGCGCAGGGCGAGGGCACAGATACGCAGTATTTT.

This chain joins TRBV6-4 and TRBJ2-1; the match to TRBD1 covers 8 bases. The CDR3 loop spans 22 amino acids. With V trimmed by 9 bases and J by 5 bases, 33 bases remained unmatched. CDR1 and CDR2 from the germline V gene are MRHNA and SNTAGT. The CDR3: CARGSERPLHVSGTGINNEQFF. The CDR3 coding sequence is TGTGCCAGAGGTTCCGAAAGGCCCCTTCACGTTTCCGGGACAGGAATCAACAATGAGCAGTTCTTC.

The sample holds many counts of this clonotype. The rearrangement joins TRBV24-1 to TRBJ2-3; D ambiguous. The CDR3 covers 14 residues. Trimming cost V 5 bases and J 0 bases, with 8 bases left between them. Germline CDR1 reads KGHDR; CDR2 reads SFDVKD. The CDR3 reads CATSVDLSTDTQYF. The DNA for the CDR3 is TGTGCCACCAGTGTGGACCTTAGCACAGATACGCAGTATTTT.

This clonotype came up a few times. Here the CDR3 reads CASSHSGVGTEAFF. The CDR3 DNA reads TGTGCCAGCAGCCACTCGGGAGTCGGCACTGAAGCTTTCTTT. The chain has TRBV13 and TRBJ1-1; D unclear. The CDR3 covers 14 residues. Germline CDR1 is PRHDT and CDR2 is FYEKMQ (reference sequence). Between the trimmed V and J ends, which lost 5 bases and 4 bases, there was a span of 14 bases.

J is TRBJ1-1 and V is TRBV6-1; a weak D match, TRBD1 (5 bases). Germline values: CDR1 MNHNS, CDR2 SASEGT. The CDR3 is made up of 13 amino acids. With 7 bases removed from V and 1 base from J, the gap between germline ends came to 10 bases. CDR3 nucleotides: TGTGCCAGCAACAGGAGGAGGAACACTGAAGCTTTCTTT. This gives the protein CASNRRRNTEAFF.

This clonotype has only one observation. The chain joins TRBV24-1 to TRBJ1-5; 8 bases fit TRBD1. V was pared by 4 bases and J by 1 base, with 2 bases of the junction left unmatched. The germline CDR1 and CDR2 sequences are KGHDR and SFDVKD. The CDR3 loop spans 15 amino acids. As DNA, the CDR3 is TGTGCCACCAGTGAGACAGGGGTGAGCAATCAGCCCCAGCATTTT. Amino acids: CATSETGVSNQPQHF.

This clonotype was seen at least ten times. CDR3 DNA sequence: TGTGCCAGCAGTTTATTCCCCGGGCAGGGGGGCCGGCCACTAGATACGCAGTATTTT. It encodes CASSLFPGQGGRPLDTQYF. The J gene is TRBJ2-3, the V gene TRBV28; TRBD1 might be the D (7 bases). The CDR3 has 19 residues. Trimming cost V 1 base and J 5 bases, with 25 bases left between them. Germline V lookup: CDR1 MDHEN, CDR2 SYDVKM.

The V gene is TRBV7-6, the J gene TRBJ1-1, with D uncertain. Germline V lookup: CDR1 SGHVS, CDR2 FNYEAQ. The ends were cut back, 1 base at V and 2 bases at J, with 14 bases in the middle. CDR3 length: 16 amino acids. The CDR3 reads CASSLDLYSGNTEAFF. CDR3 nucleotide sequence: TGTGCCAGCAGCTTAGATCTGTATTCAGGTAACACTGAAGCTTTCTTT.

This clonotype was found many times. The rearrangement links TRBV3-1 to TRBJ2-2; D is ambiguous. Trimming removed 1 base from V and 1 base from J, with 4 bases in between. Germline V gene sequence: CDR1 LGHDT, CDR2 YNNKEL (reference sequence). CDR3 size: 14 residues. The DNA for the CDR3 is TGTGCCAGCAGCCAAGGACAGAACACCGGGGAGCTGTTTTTT. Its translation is CASSQGQNTGELFF.